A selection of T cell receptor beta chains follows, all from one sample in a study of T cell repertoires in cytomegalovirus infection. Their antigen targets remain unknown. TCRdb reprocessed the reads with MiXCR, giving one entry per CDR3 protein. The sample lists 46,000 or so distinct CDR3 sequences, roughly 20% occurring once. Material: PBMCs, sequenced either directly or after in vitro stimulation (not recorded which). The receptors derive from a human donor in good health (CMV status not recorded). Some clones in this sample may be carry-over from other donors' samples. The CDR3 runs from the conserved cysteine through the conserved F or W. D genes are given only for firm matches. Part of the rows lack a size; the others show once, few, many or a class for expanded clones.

CDR3nt: TGCAGTGCTAGGAGCGGAAGCACAGATACGCAGTATTTT
CDR3aa: CSARSGSTDTQYF
d_gene: -
v_gene: TRBV20-1
j_gene: TRBJ2-3
abundance: many

CDR3nt: TGTGCCAGCAGCTTCGGCCGGAGGCTTCAGCCCCAGCATTTT
CDR3aa: CASSFGRRLQPQHF
d_gene: -
v_gene: TRBV7-8
j_gene: TRBJ1-5
abundance: many

CDR3nt: TGTGCCAGTAGGCTTGGGACATCCGACACCGGGGAGCTGTTTTTT
CDR3aa: CASRLGTSDTGELFF
d_gene: -
v_gene: TRBV7-6
j_gene: TRBJ2-2
abundance: few

CDR3nt: TGTGCCAGCAGCGCCCAAATTACCGGGGAGCTGTTTTTT
CDR3aa: CASSAQITGELFF
d_gene: -
v_gene: TRBV7-2
j_gene: TRBJ2-2
abundance: -

CDR3nt: TGTGCCAGCAGCCTGACTAGCGGGGGGGGCGAGCAGTTCTTC
CDR3aa: CASSLTSGGGEQFF
d_gene: TRBD2
v_gene: TRBV7-2
j_gene: TRBJ2-1
abundance: many

CDR3nt: TGTGCCAGCAGCTTTGGGGGGGGACCTGAAGCTTTCTTT
CDR3aa: CASSFGGGPEAFF
d_gene: -
v_gene: TRBV7-9
j_gene: TRBJ1-1
abundance: -

CDR3nt: TGTGCCATCAGTATTGGGCGGGAGGGGGACGAGCAGTACTTC
CDR3aa: CAISIGREGDEQYF
d_gene: TRBD2
v_gene: TRBV10-3
j_gene: TRBJ2-7
abundance: few

CDR3nt: TGTGCCAGCAGCTTAAAGGTTAGCGGGCACGAGCAGTACTTC
CDR3aa: CASSLKVSGHEQYF
d_gene: TRBD2
v_gene: TRBV7-2
j_gene: TRBJ2-7
abundance: many

CDR3nt: TGTGCCACCGGTGGGGGAGGGGTACGTCAGCCCCAGCATTTT
CDR3aa: CATGGGGVRQPQHF
d_gene: -
v_gene: TRBV24-1
j_gene: TRBJ1-5
abundance: -

CDR3nt: TGTGCCAGCAGTTACCCCTCGGACAGGCGGCCCGGGTATGGCTACACCTTC
CDR3aa: CASSYPSDRRPGYGYTF
d_gene: TRBD1
v_gene: TRBV6-6
j_gene: TRBJ1-2
abundance: many

CDR3nt: TGTGCCAGCAGCCTACCGGGGCCCAGGGAGCTGTTTTTT
CDR3aa: CASSLPGPRELFF
d_gene: -
v_gene: TRBV5-6
j_gene: TRBJ2-2
abundance: -

CDR3nt: TGTGCCACCAGCAGAGAACGGACTAGCGCCGGGGAGCTGTTTTTT
CDR3aa: CATSRERTSAGELFF
d_gene: TRBD2
v_gene: TRBV15
j_gene: TRBJ2-2
abundance: few